Sequencing of this T cell receptor (beta chain) was carried out in a study of T cell changes during pregnancy in multiple sclerosis. Profiling relied on immunoSEQ multiplex PCR, and the TCRdb table lists in-frame clones only, not all of them. The table has roughly 66,000 clones, around 92% seen once. Comments on this clone: The identical CDR3 is also encoded by other nucleotide sequences in the sample.

Looked up from germline, CDR1 is LGHNA and CDR2 is YSLEER. V lost 4 bases and J lost 0; bases outside the gene matches: 3. The CDR3 loop spans 14 amino acids. The sequence was collected from a female donor with multiple sclerosis, enrolled in a pregnancy study. Material: peripheral blood, obtained in the first trimester of pregnancy. The chain combines TRBV4-3 with TRBJ2-7, with 7 bases matching TRBD2. This CDR3 is CASSPSGSSYEQYF. CDR3 nucleotides: TGCGCCAGCAGCCCTAGCGGTAGCTCCTACGAGCAGTACTTC.